The present T cell receptor beta chain was sequenced within a study of blood T cell repertoires in COVID-19. Whole-study context: Spain, Italy and the United States supplied samples that represented acute and convalescent COVID-19. The analysed material was cDNA or gDNA that came from T cells, B-cell-depleted T cells, or PBMCs.

CDR1 is SGHNT, CDR2 YYREEE, per germline (reference sequence). V lost 0 bases, J lost 5 bases, and 18 bases lay in between. The length of the CDR3 is 16 residues. Measured with immunoSEQ multiplex PCR; TCRdb has only the in-frame clones, and not every one. Counted here are approximately 350,000 clones, roughly 90% occurring once; the ten biggest clones make up 3%. The V gene is TRBV5-4, the J gene TRBJ2-7; D might be TRBD2 (6 bases). The sequence derives from a woman aged 25 to 39 with COVID-19, enrolled during active disease. Sequences were obtained from peripheral blood. CDR3 amino acids: CASSLDGSGVSHEQYV. The CDR3 DNA is TGTGCCAGCAGCTTGGATGGGTCGGGAGTCTCACACGAGCAGTACGTC.